This T cell receptor (beta chain) was recorded in a study of T cell responses to AZD1222 COVID-19 vaccine. Notes on the study in general: There were vaccine-associated CD4 TCRs across spike, dominant at 160-218 and 743-854. Rises in breadth and depth of Spike-specific TCRs came after two AZD1222 doses. The study reported that nearly half of spike-specific TCRs target unmutated variant regions. AZD1222 recipients seropositive at baseline numbered only 5 or 6.

The CDR3 contains 15 residues. Trimming left V 2 bases short and J 5 bases short, with 15 bases between. Per the germline V gene, CDR1 is MNHEY and CDR2 is SVGAGI. Assay used: immunoSEQ multiplex PCR; TCRdb lists only in-frame clones, some missing. The table has more than 65,000 clones, approximately 85% seen once. Comments on this clone: Its specificity is unknown.

This sequence originates from an adult who received the AZD1222 COVID-19 vaccine. The sequencing used peripheral blood, collected 28 days after the second AZD1222 dose. The V call is TRBV6-5, the J call TRBJ1-2; TRBD1 might be the D (6 bases). CDR3 in amino acids: CASSYGGRGGYGYTF. The CDR3, as DNA: TGTGCCAGCAGTTACGGGGGCAGGGGAGGGTATGGCTACACCTTC.